The source of this T cell receptor beta chain is a study of blood T cell repertoires in COVID-19. Across the whole study: Sources were T cells, B-cell-depleted T cells, or PBMCs; the material itself was cDNA or gDNA.

This clone was detected many times. This CDR3 region has 12 residues. Deletions cut 5 bases from V and 3 bases from J, with 7 bases between. From germline, CDR1 is MDHEN and CDR2 SYDVKM. Measured with immunoSEQ multiplex PCR; TCRdb has only the in-frame clones, and not every one. The sample carries 130,000 or so clones, about 70% recorded once. The TCR sequence derives from a woman between 65 and 79 years old with acute or convalescent COVID-19. The chain recombines TRBV28 with TRBJ1-1; no firm D call. Specimen: peripheral blood. The CDR3 bases are TGTGCCAGCAGTACGAGATACACTGAAGCTTTCTTT. It codes for CASSTRYTEAFF. Full variable domain (outside the CDR3, taken from reference TRBV28 and TRBJ1-1): DVKVTQSSRYLVKRTGEKVFLECVQDMDHENMFWYRQDPGLGLRLIYFSYDVKMKEKGDIPEGYSVSREKKERFSLILESASTNQTSMYLCASSTRYTEAFFGQGTRLTVV.